The 29 T cell receptor beta chains below all came from one sample that was sequenced in a study of shared clonotypes between healthy human individuals. Clones were read by immunoSEQ multiplex PCR, and TCRdb kept only the in-frame ones, dropping some. The sample includes roughly 120,000 clones, about two thirds seen only once; the top ten take about 26%. The sample consisted of memory CD8+ T cells sorted from blood. The subset here: CD45RO+ cells pooled with CCR7-negative TemRA cells. Receptor source: a woman aged 25-40 years in good health.

This clone came up a few times. The chain couples TRBV19 to TRBJ1-2, with D possibly matching TRBD1 (5 bases). Germline V gene sequence: CDR1 LNHDA, CDR2 SQIVND (reference sequence). The CDR3 is made up of 13 amino acids. Trimming took off 4 bases at V and 5 bases at J, with 11 bases between the two ends. CDR3 coding DNA: TGTGCCAGTAGTAAGGGCAGGGAGTATGGCTACACCTTC. This translates into CASSKGREYGYTF.

The V call is TRBV7-9, the J call TRBJ1-5; D not certain. V lost 3 bases to trimming and J lost 8 bases, with 14 bases between them. CDR3 length: 14 residues. The V gene's germline CDR1 is SEHNR and CDR2 FQNEAQ (reference sequence). The CDR3 loop reads CASSFLSALEPQHF. The CDR3 DNA reads as TGTGCCAGCAGCTTTTTATCAGCGTTGGAGCCCCAGCATTTT. Variable domain in full (rest from reference TRBV7-9 and TRBJ1-5): DTGVSQNPRHKITKRGQNVTFRCDPISEHNRLYWYRQTLGQGPEFLTYFQNEAQLEKSRLLSDRFSAERPKGSFSTLEIQRTEQGDSAMYLCASSFLSALEPQHFGDGTRLSIL.

This clone was seen once. This chain joins TRBV6-6 and TRBJ2-7, with TRBD1 matching over 9 bases. This CDR3 spans 13 amino acids. CDR1 is MNHNY and CDR2 is SVGAGI in the germline V gene (reference sequence). V was pared by 7 bases and J by 6 bases, with 7 bases of the junction left unmatched. The CDR3: CASKGTGFGEQYF. In DNA, the CDR3 is TGTGCCAGCAAGGGGACAGGGTTCGGCGAGCAGTACTTC.

This clone appeared once. The chain couples TRBV27 to TRBJ1-3; D unresolved. The V and J ends lost 7 bases and 1 base respectively, with 14 bases between them. Germline assignment: CDR1 MNHEY and CDR2 SMNVEV (reference sequence). The CDR3 has 15 residues. CDR3 nucleotide sequence: TGTGCCAGCATGTTGAATGTGGGATCTGGAAACACCATATATTTT. Amino acid sequence: CASMLNVGSGNTIYF.

This clone turned up a few times. The chain joins TRBV30 to TRBJ1-5; a possible D gene is TRBD1 (5 bases). The germline gives CDR1 GTSNPN, CDR2 SVGIG (reference sequence). There are 14 residues in the CDR3. The V and J ends lost 2 bases and 5 bases respectively, with 13 bases between them. The CDR3 loop reads CAWSRYGAHQPQHF. In DNA form, the CDR3 reads TGTGCCTGGAGTCGGTACGGGGCTCATCAGCCCCAGCATTTT.

This clone has a single count. The chain has TRBV7-9 and TRBJ2-7; 7 nucleotides align to TRBD2. The CDR3 is 19 amino acids. The J segment lost 2 bases and the V segment lost 3 bases, leaving 19 bases of the junction unmatched. Germline-derived CDR1 and CDR2 are SEHNR and FQNEAQ (reference sequence). The CDR3, as DNA: TGTGCCAGCAGCTTTGGCCACGTTGTAGCGGGTTCAGGAGCCTACGAGCAGTACTTC. Its translation is CASSFGHVVAGSGAYEQYF.

The CDR3 DNA reads as TGTGCCAGCAGCGTACTGGATAGGGGAAGTGTCCAAGAGACCCAGTACTTC. This encodes CASSVLDRGSVQETQYF. This chain links TRBV9 with TRBJ2-5; perhaps TRBD1 as D (5 bases). The CDR3 is made up of 17 amino acids. With 1 base removed from V and 1 base from J, the gap between germline ends came to 17 bases. Germline V lookup: CDR1 SGDLS, CDR2 YYNGEE.

Comment on this clone: One base separates it from a far larger clone, so it is likely a read error. Other DNA sequences in this sample translate to the same CDR3. This sequence joins TRBV7-2 and TRBJ2-1, with 10 bases matching TRBD2. Germline CDR1 and CDR2: SGHTA and FQGNSA. V lost 2 bases, J lost 4 bases, and 8 bases stayed unmatched. CDR3 length: 17 residues. The CDR3 loop is CASSLLGLALKYNEQFF. The CDR3 DNA reads TGTGCCAGCAGCTTATTGGGACTAGCGTTAAAGTACAATGAGCAGTTCTTC.

This clone showed up just a few times. This chain connects TRBV28 to TRBJ2-1; D is unresolved. The V end was cut by 3 bases, the J end by 0 bases, with 6 bases between. Germline CDR1 MDHEN, CDR2 SYDVKM. The CDR3 spans 14 residues. The CDR3 DNA reads TGTGCCAGCAGTTTGGGGTTCTCCTACAATGAGCAGTTCTTC. It yields the protein CASSLGFSYNEQFF.

This sequence joins TRBV7-4 and TRBJ2-7; possibly TRBD2 for D (6 bases). Germline V gene data show CDR1 as SGHVT and CDR2 as SQSDAQ. CDR3 length: 16 residues. Deletions cut 1 base from V and 4 bases from J, with 17 bases between. In DNA, the CDR3 is TGTGCCAGCAGCTTAGGTAGCGGCCGAATATTTTACGAGCAGTACTTC. Its translation: CASSLGSGRIFYEQYF.

CDR3 coding DNA: TGCGCCAGCAGACGGCTAGGGGCAGGGGAATTGGACGAGCAGTACTTC. Translating gives CASRRLGAGELDEQYF. V and J are TRBV10-2 and TRBJ2-7, with a weak D call TRBD1 (6 bases). The germline V gene has CDR1 WSHSY and CDR2 SAAADI. The length of the CDR3 is 16 residues. Trimming left V 6 bases short and J 5 bases short, with 23 bases between.

This clone was seen a few times. The same CDR3 is also encoded by other DNA sequences in this sample. J is TRBJ1-1 and V is TRBV25-1; tentatively, D is TRBD1 (5 bases). V lost 8 bases and J 6 bases, leaving 13 bases between the germline ends. Germline V lookup: CDR1 MGHDK, CDR2 SYGVNS. The length of the CDR3 is 12 residues. Written as DNA, the CDR3 is TGTGCCAGCCTGACCGGGGGATCTGAAGCTTTCTTT. Protein product: CASLTGGSEAFF.

The rearrangement joins TRBV4-2 to TRBJ1-3, with unresolved D. This CDR3 spans 18 amino acids. V was clipped by 0 bases and J by 0 bases, with 15 bases between them. Germline-derived CDR1 and CDR2 are LGHNA and YNFKEQ. The CDR3 region has the DNA TGTGCCAGCAGCCAAGATAGGCACACTCGTCTCTCTGGAAACACCATATATTTT. Amino acids: CASSQDRHTRLSGNTIYF.

This chain links TRBV6-4 with TRBJ2-1; 8 bases map to TRBD2. The CDR3 loop spans 16 amino acids. J lost 7 bases, V lost 0 bases, and 8 bases had no gene match. The germline gives CDR1 MRHNA, CDR2 SNTAGT. CDR3 region: CASSDSYLGGRNEQFF. The CDR3 coding sequence is TGTGCCAGCAGTGACTCGTATTTGGGCGGGAGGAATGAGCAGTTCTTC.

This clone was seen a few times. The chain recombines TRBV25-1 with TRBJ2-7; 12 bases line up with TRBD2. This CDR3 spans 17 amino acids. Per germline, CDR1 MGHDK and CDR2 SYGVNS. Unmatched junction bases numbered 12, after V lost 5 bases and J lost 4 bases. CDR3: CASSLTSLAGGTYEQYF. CDR3 coding DNA: TGTGCCAGCAGTTTAACCTCACTAGCGGGAGGAACTTACGAGCAGTACTTC.

In this sample, this clone turned up many times. The chain carries TRBV19 and TRBJ1-1, with D maybe TRBD1 (5 bases). In germline, CDR1 is LNHDA, CDR2 SQIVND (reference sequence). V dropped 9 bases and J dropped 1 base, with 15 bases sitting between them. This CDR3 comprises 14 residues. CDR3 residues: CASSASTENTEAFF. The CDR3 nucleotides read TGTGCCAGCAGCGCCTCGACAGAGAACACTGAAGCTTTCTTT. The full variable domain, in which reference TRBV19 and TRBJ1-1 provide the parts outside the CDR3, is DGGITQSPKYLFRKEGQNVTLSCEQNLNHDAMYWYRQDPGQGLRLIYYSQIVNDFQKGDIAEGYSVSREKKESFPLTVTSAQKNPTAFYLCASSASTENTEAFFGQGTRLTVV.

This clone was counted a single time. The chain combines TRBV5-1 with TRBJ2-7, with D possibly matching TRBD2 (6 bases). CDR3 length: 17 residues. Germline values: CDR1 SGHRS, CDR2 YFSETQ. Trimming stripped 4 bases from V and 3 bases from J, with 23 bases between. Written as DNA, the CDR3 is TGCGCCAGCAGCCAGGCGGGGAGACCCACTATAAGCTACGAGCAGTACTTC. Its protein is CASSQAGRPTISYEQYF. Using reference TRBV5-1 and TRBJ2-7 for the parts outside the CDR3, the full variable domain is KAGVTQTPRYLIKTRGQQVTLSCSPISGHRSVSWYQQTPGQGLQFLFEYFSETQRNKGNFPGRFSGRQFSNSRSEMNVSTLELGDSALYLCASSQAGRPTISYEQYFGPGTRLTVT.

The chain employs TRBV28 and TRBJ2-3; 7 bases agree with TRBD2. CDR1 is MDHEN, CDR2 SYDVKM, per germline. V was clipped by 2 bases and J by 4 bases; unmatched bases: 3. The length of the CDR3 is 14 residues. CDR3 coding DNA: TGTGCCAGCAGTTTACAGACTAGCTCAGATACGCAGTATTTT. This gives the protein CASSLQTSSDTQYF.

The chain uses TRBV19 and TRBJ2-1; no clear D gene. The CDR3 has 14 residues. The germline CDR1 and CDR2 sequences are LNHDA and SQIVND (reference sequence). V was clipped by 5 bases and J by 0 bases, with 8 bases between them. CDR3 DNA sequence: TGTGCCAGTAGTCACAGCGTCTCCTACAATGAGCAGTTCTTC. It translates to CASSHSVSYNEQFF.

V gene TRBV19 combines with J gene TRBJ2-1; 10 bases line up with TRBD1. The CDR3 has 15 amino acids. CDR1 LNHDA and CDR2 SQIVND come from the germline V gene (reference sequence). V lost 5 bases, J lost 8 bases, and 9 bases stayed unmatched. The DNA of the CDR3 is TGTGCCAGTAGTCCACGACAGGGGGCGAGGGATGAGCAGTTCTTC. Protein product: CASSPRQGARDEQFF.

The CDR3: CAISGGTGRLNTGELFF. The CDR3, as DNA: TGTGCCATCAGTGGCGGTACAGGGCGTTTGAACACCGGGGAGCTGTTTTTT. The V and J genes are TRBV10-3 and TRBJ2-2; maybe TRBD1 (6 bases). V dropped 4 bases and J dropped 1 base, with 16 bases sitting between them. Germline V gene data show CDR1 as ENHRY and CDR2 as SYGVKD. This CDR3 has 17 amino acids.

This clone came up once. The rearrangement joins TRBV18 to TRBJ1-1; D is uncertain. The CDR3 extends over 12 amino acids. The V end was cut by 1 base, the J end by 4 bases, with 4 bases between. Germline CDR1 is KGHSH and CDR2 is LQKENI. The CDR3 here is CASSPRFTEAFF. DNA for the CDR3: TGTGCCAGCTCACCACGTTTCACTGAAGCTTTCTTT. Variable domain in full (rest from reference TRBV18 and TRBJ1-1): NAGVMQNPRHLVRRRGQEARLRCSPMKGHSHVYWYRQLPEEGLKFMVYLQKENIIDESGMPKERFSAEFPKEGPSILRIQQVVRGDSAAYFCASSPRFTEAFFGQGTRLTVV.

The V call is TRBV6-4, the J call TRBJ2-2; 7 nucleotides align to TRBD2. V lost 2 bases to trimming and J lost 3 bases; unmatched junction nucleotides: 3. This CDR3 is 15 amino acids long. Per the germline V gene, CDR1 is MRHNA and CDR2 is SNTAGT. CDR3 loop: CASSDTGLDTGELFF. Written as DNA, the CDR3 is TGTGCCAGCAGTGACACTGGACTAGACACCGGGGAGCTGTTTTTT.

This chain links TRBV18 with TRBJ2-1; D is uncertain. Trimming stripped 9 bases from V and 0 bases from J, with 21 bases between. The CDR3 runs 17 residues. CDR1 KGHSH and CDR2 LQKENI come from the germline V gene. Written as DNA, the CDR3 is TGTGCCAGTCAACCACCAGCAGCTAATATCTCCTACAATGAGCAGTTCTTC. Translation: CASQPPAANISYNEQFF.

To note about this clone: An end of the junction does not agree with germline; a read error may underlie this. The chain employs TRBV4-1 and TRBJ2-7, with unresolved D. Per the germline V gene, CDR1 is MGHRA and CDR2 is YSYEKL. This CDR3 is 10 amino acids long. The chain's CDR3 is CASSHNELYF. CDR3 sequence (DNA): TGCGCCAGCAGCCACAATGAGCTGTACTTC.

This chain joins TRBV7-2 and TRBJ2-7; 13 bases fit TRBD2. This CDR3 has 14 residues. Germline V gene lookup returns CDR1 SGHTA and CDR2 FQGNSA. J gave up 3 bases and V 4 bases, and 0 bases lay outside the gene matches. The chain's CDR3 is CASSWTSGSYEQYF. For the CDR3, the DNA is TGTGCCAGCAGCTGGACTAGCGGGAGCTACGAGCAGTACTTC.

This clone was recorded a few times. J is TRBJ2-7 and V is TRBV6-1; 12 bases are a match to TRBD1. This CDR3 is 16 amino acids long. V trimming: 0 bases; J trimming: 5 bases; junction bases outside the gene matches: 5. CDR1 is MNHNS and CDR2 is SASEGT in the germline V gene. CDR3 sequence reads: CASSEAGGTGGDEQYF. Here the CDR3 DNA reads TGTGCCAGCAGTGAAGCGGGAGGGACAGGGGGCGACGAGCAGTACTTC.

Turning to this clone: A far larger clone is one nucleotide away, so this likely arose from a read error. The identical CDR3 is also encoded by other nucleotide sequences in the sample. This rearrangement joins TRBV4-1 to TRBJ2-3; 13 bases map to TRBD2. Trimming cost V 1 base and J 6 bases; bases outside gene matches: 4. Germline V CDR1 and CDR2: MGHRA, YSYEKL. The CDR3 totals 16 residues. The CDR3 DNA sequence: TGCGCCAGCAGCCAAGGACTAGCGGGAGGTGCGGATACGCAGTATTTT. This encodes CASSQGLAGGADTQYF.

The V gene is TRBV14, the J gene TRBJ1-1; D is uncertain. Per germline, CDR1 SGHDN and CDR2 FVKESK. V was cut by 1 base and J by 0 bases, with 9 bases left in between. This CDR3 is 15 amino acids long. This chain's CDR3 is CASSQGRGMNTEAFF. Written as DNA, the CDR3 is TGTGCCAGCAGCCAAGGACGTGGGATGAACACTGAAGCTTTCTTT.